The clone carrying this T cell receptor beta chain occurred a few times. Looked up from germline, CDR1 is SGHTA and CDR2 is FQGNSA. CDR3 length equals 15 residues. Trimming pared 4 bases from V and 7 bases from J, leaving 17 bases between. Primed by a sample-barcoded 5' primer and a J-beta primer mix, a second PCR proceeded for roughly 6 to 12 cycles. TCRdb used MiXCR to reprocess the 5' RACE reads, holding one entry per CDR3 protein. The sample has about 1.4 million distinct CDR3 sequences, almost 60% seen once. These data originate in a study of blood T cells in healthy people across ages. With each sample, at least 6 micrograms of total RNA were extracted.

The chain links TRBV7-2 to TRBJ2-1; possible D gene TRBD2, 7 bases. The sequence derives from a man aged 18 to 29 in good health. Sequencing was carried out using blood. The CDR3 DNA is TGTGCCAGCAGCTCTAGGGGGGGGCTAGTGAATGAGCAGTTCTTC. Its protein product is CASSSRGGLVNEQFF. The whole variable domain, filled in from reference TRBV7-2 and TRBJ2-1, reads GAGVSQSPSNKVTEKGKDVELRCDPISGHTALYWYRQSLGQGLEFLIYFQGNSAPDKSGLPSDRFSAERTGGSVSTLTIQRTQQEDSAVYLCASSSRGGLVNEQFFGPGTRLTVL.